This note documents a single TCR beta chain sequence. Sequencing was performed with immunoSEQ multiplex PCR; in TCRdb, only in-frame clones are kept and a portion is missing. The data show over 200,000 clones, over 75% seen once. The sample originates from a study of blood T cell repertoires in COVID-19. Study-wide background: COVID-19 samples, acute and convalescent, were from the United States, Italy and Spain.

Germline V gene data show CDR1 as MNHEY and CDR2 as SMNVEV (reference sequence). The V gene lost 2 bases and the J gene lost 0 bases, with 11 bases spanning the gap. This CDR3 comprises 15 residues. Sequences were obtained from peripheral blood. The gene calls are TRBV27 and TRBJ2-7; TRBD1 is a possible D gene (6 bases). This TCR derives from a middle-aged man with active or convalescent COVID-19. CDR3 residues: CASSLTGFPSYEQYF. The DNA of the CDR3 is TGTGCCAGCAGTTTAACAGGGTTCCCCTCCTACGAGCAGTACTTC.